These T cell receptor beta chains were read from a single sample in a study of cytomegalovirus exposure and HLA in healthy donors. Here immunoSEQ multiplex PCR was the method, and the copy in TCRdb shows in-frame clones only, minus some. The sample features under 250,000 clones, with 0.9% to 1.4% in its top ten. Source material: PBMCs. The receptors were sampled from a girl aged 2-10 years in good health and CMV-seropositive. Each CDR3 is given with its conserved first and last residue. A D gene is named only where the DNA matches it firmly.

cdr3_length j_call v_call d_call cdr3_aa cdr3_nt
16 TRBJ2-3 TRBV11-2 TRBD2 CASSHIAGGRADTQYF TGTGCCAGCAGCCACATAGCGGGAGGGAGGGCAGATACGCAGTATTTT
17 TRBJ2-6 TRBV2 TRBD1 CASSPTGAPSGANVLTF TGTGCCAGCAGTCCAACAGGGGCCCCCTCTGGGGCCAACGTCCTGACTTTC
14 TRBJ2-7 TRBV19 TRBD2 CASSMGGVAYEQYF TGTGCCAGTAGTATGGGAGGGGTTGCCTACGAGCAGTACTTC
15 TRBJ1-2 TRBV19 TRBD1 CASSPGQEPPYGYTF TGTGCCAGTAGTCCTGGACAGGAACCACCCTATGGCTACACCTTC
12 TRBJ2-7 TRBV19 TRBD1 CATKDRAYEQYF TGTGCCACAAAAGACAGGGCCTACGAGCAGTACTTC
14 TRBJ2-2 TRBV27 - CASSWRGETGELFF TGTGCCAGCAGTTGGAGGGGTGAGACCGGGGAGCTGTTTTTT
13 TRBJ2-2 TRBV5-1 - CASSLQGSGELFF TGCGCCAGCAGCTTACAGGGATCCGGGGAGCTGTTTTTT
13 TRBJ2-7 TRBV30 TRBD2 CAWSGAGVYEQYF TGTGCCTGGAGTGGAGCGGGAGTATACGAGCAGTACTTC
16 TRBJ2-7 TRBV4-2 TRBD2 CASSQDPTSRAYEQYF TGTGCCAGCAGCCAAGATCCGACTAGCCGAGCCTACGAGCAGTACTTC
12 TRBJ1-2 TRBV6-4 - CASSTPEGLYTF TGTGCCAGCAGTACTCCGGAGGGGCTCTACACCTTC
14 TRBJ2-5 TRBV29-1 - CSVRAGVNWETQYF TGCAGCGTGAGGGCTGGCGTAAACTGGGAGACCCAGTACTTC
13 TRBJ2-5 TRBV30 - CAWSRRVQETQYF TGTGCCTGGAGTAGGAGGGTACAAGAGACCCAGTACTTC
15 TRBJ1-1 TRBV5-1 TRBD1 CASSLTRTGSTEAFF TGCGCCAGCAGCTTGACCCGGACAGGGAGTACTGAAGCTTTCTTT
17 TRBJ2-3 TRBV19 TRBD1 CAAALRGTGGPTDTQYF TGTGCCGCCGCGCTTCGAGGGACAGGGGGCCCCACAGATACGCAGTATTTT
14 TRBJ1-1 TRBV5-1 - CASSQGIVATEAFF TGCGCCAGCAGCCAGGGAATCGTGGCCACTGAAGCTTTCTTT
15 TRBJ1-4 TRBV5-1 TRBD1 CASSSSGTGVEKLFF TGCGCCAGCAGCTCAAGTGGGACAGGGGTGGAAAAACTGTTTTTT
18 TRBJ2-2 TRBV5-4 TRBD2 CASSLGGLAGGYTGELFF TGTGCCAGCAGCTTGGGGGGACTAGCGGGAGGATACACCGGGGAGCTGTTTTTT
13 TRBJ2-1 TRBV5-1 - CASSDEQGSEQFF TGCGCCAGCAGCGACGAACAGGGCTCTGAGCAGTTCTTC
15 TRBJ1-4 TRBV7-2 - CASSSSGAGPEKLFF TGTGCCAGCAGCTCATCCGGTGCGGGACCAGAAAAACTGTTTTTT